This TCR beta chain is drawn from a study of shared clonotypes between healthy human individuals. Findings and limits, study-wide: The generation probabilities recorded for non-shared clonotypes fell below those of clonotypes shared by all four donors.

CDR1 MDHEN and CDR2 SYDVKM come from the germline V gene. V shed 5 bases, J shed 4 bases, and the junction held 5 bases outside the gene matches. The CDR3 has 14 residues. The data were produced by immunoSEQ multiplex PCR, yet TCRdb's version contains in-frame clones alone and is incomplete. The data contain about a million clones, about 72% of them singletons. CD4+ cells were split into CD45RA+ naive and CD45RA-negative memory subsets. As to this clone: The antigen is undetermined.

The sample comprised memory CD4+ T cells from PBMCs. Subset defined: CD45RA-negative fraction. The chain combines TRBV28 with TRBJ1-2, with TRBD1 matching 9 bases. The TCR comes from a man aged 18 to 30 in good health. Some clones in this sample may be carry-over from other donors' samples. In DNA form, the CDR3 reads TGTGCCAGCAGTAGACAGGGACAGGGCTATGGCTACACCTTC. Translated: CASSRQGQGYGYTF.